This T cell receptor (beta chain) came from a study of regulatory T cells in long-lasting Graves disease. Notes on the study in general: Favored gene segments in persistent disease were TRBV28, TRBJ1-2 and TRBJ2-5. Persistent Graves' patients had lower TCR diversity than newly diagnosed ones.

Sequencing libraries for TCR beta were prepared with iRepertoire HTBI primers and Arm-PCR of CDR3 regions. A single record per CDR3 protein comes from TCRdb applying MiXCR to the multiplex PCR reads. The sample includes 500,000 to 700,000 distinct CDR3 sequences, approximately 29% of them seen just once. CDR3 size: 12 residues. Unmatched junction bases numbered 6, after V lost 3 bases and J lost 17 bases. Looked up from germline, CDR1 is MDHEN and CDR2 is SYDVKM. This clonotype was counted many times. Its target is unknown. Time point denoted: persistent/refractory GD, antithyroid drugs over 5 years with positive TRAb. The TCR library was made from RNA extracted from PBMCs. Tubes containing EDTA received 8 to 9.5 milliliters of drawn peripheral blood.

This chain joins TRBV28 and TRBJ1-6; 8 bases align to TRBD1. This receptor was taken from a female donor with Graves disease. The sequencing used peripheral blood mononuclear cells (PBMCs), collected when the disease was refractory, from a patient treated with antithyroid drugs. In DNA form, the CDR3 reads TGTGCCAGCAGTTTTGAGAACAGGGGGTTCCACTTT. Its translation is CASSFENRGFHF.